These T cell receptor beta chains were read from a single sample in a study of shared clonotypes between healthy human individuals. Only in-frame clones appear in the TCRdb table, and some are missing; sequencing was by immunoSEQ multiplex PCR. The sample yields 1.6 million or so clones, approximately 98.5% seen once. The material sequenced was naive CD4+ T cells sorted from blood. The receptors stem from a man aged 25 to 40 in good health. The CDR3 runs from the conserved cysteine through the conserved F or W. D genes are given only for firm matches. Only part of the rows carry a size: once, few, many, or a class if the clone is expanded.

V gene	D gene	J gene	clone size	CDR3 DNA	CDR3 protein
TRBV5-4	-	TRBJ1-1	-	TGTGCCAGCAGCCACCCTACGGGGAACACTGAAGCTTTCTTT	CASSHPTGNTEAFF
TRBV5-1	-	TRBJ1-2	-	TGCGCCAGCAGCTTGTCGGTCGAGGGCAATGGCTACACCTTC	CASSLSVEGNGYTF
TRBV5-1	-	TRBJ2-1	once	TGCGCCAGCAGCTTGGAGCAGTCGTACTACAATGAGCAGTTCTTC	CASSLEQSYYNEQFF
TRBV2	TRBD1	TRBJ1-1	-	TGTGCCAGCAGGAGGGACAGACCCACGAACACTGAAGCTTTCTTT	CASRRDRPTNTEAFF
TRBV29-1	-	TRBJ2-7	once	TGCAGCGTTGAGGTGAACCGGGACGGAGCCTACGAGCAGTACTTC	CSVEVNRDGAYEQYF
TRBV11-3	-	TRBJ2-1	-	TGTGCCAGCAGCTCAGACGGACTCAAGGAGCAGTTCTTC	CASSSDGLKEQFF
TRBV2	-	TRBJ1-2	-	TGTGCCAGCAGTGAATCCCCGGGTCATTATGGCTACACCTTC	CASSESPGHYGYTF
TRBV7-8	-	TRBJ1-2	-	TGTGCCAGCAGCTCGGGGCCTTCGGGCTACACCTTC	CASSSGPSGYTF
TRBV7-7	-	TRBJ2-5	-	TGTGCCAGCGATCCTCTTACGGGCCGCAAGGGGACCCAGTACTTC	CASDPLTGRKGTQYF
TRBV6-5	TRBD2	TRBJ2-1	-	TGTGCCAGCACCCGTTCTTTTAGCGGGGCGGAGCAGTTCTTC	CASTRSFSGAEQFF
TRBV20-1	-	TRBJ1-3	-	TGCAGTGGGGCAACTGGAAACACCATATATTTT	CSGATGNTIYF
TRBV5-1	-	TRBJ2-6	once	TGCGCCAGCAGCGGAGGGCCGGCCCCCACAGGGGAAAGAAGTTCTGGGGCCAACGTCCTGACTTTC	CASSGGPAPTGERSSGANVLTF
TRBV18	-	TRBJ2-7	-	TGTGCCAGCTCACCAGGGTTCCAGTCCTACGAGCAGTACTTC	CASSPGFQSYEQYF
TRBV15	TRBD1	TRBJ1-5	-	TGTGCCACCAGCAGAGAGCGGGGGACAGGGTTGACTCAGCCCCAGCATTTT	CATSRERGTGLTQPQHF
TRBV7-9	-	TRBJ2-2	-	TGTGCCAGCAGCTTAAACGGGGAGCTGTTTTTT	CASSLNGELFF
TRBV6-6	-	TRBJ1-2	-	TGTGCCAGCAGTCAGACCCGGGTCTTTGGCTACACCTTC	CASSQTRVFGYTF
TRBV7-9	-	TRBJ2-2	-	TGTGCCAGCAGCTCCCAAACATACACCGGGGAGCTGTTTTTT	CASSSQTYTGELFF
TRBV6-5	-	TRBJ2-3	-	TGTGCCAGCAGACAGAGCACAGATACGCAGTATTTT	CASRQSTDTQYF
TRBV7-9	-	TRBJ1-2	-	TGTGCCAGCAGTCCCTCGCTTGGCTACACCTTC	CASSPSLGYTF
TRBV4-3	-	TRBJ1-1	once	TGCGCCAGCAGCCAAGGGACACATGTGAACACTGAAGCTTTCTTT	CASSQGTHVNTEAFF
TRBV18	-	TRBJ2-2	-	TGTGCCAGCTTCGGACTGAACACCGGGGAGCTGTTTTTT	CASFGLNTGELFF
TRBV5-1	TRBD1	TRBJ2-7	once	TGCGCCAGCAGCTTGAAGGGGGCGTCCTACGAGCAGTACTTC	CASSLKGASYEQYF
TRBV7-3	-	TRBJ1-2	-	TGTGCCAGCAGCTTAATAAGCGGGGGGAACTATGGCTACACCTTC	CASSLISGGNYGYTF
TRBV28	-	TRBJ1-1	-	TGTGCCAGCAGTCGAATGGGGGGTTTGAACACTGAAGCTTTCTTT	CASSRMGGLNTEAFF
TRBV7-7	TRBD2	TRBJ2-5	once	TGTGCTAGCAGCTTAGCGATTAGCGGGTTGCAAGAGACCCAGTACTTC	CASSLAISGLQETQYF